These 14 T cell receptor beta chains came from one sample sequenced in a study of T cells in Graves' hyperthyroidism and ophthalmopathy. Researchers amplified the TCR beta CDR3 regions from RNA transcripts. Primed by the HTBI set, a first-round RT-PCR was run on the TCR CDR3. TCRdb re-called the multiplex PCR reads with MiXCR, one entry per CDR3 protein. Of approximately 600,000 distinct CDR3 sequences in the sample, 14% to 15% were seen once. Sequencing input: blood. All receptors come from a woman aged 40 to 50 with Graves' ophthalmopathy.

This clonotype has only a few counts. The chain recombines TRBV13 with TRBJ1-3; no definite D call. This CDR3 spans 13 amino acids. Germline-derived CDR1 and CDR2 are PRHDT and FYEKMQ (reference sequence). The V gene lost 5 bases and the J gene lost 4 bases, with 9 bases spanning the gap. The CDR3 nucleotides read TGTGCCAGCAGCCTCGTAGACGGAAACACCATATATTTT. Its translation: CASSLVDGNTIYF.

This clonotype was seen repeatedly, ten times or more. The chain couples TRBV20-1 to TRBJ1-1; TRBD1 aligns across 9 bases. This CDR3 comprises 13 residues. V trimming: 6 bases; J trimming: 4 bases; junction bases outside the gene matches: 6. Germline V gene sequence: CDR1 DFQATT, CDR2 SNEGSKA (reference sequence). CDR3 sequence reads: CSAWGQGGTEAFF. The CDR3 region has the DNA TGCAGTGCGTGGGGACAGGGAGGCACTGAAGCTTTCTTT.

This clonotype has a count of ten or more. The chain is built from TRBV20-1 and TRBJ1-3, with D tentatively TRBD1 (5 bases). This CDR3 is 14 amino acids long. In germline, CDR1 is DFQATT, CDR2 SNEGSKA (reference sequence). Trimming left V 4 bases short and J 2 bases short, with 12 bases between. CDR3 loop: CSATSGLPGNTIYF. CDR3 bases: TGCAGTGCTACCTCGGGACTCCCTGGAAACACCATATATTTT.

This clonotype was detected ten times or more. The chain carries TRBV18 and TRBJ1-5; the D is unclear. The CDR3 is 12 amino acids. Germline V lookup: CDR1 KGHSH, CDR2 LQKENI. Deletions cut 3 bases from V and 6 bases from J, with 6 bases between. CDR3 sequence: CASSPAGQPQHF. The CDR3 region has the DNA TGTGCCAGCTCACCGGCAGGTCAGCCCCAGCATTTT. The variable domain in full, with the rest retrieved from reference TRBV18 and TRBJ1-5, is NAGVMQNPRHLVRRRGQEARLRCSPMKGHSHVYWYRQLPEEGLKFMVYLQKENIIDESGMPKERFSAEFPKEGPSILRIQQVVRGDSAAYFCASSPAGQPQHFGDGTRLSIL.

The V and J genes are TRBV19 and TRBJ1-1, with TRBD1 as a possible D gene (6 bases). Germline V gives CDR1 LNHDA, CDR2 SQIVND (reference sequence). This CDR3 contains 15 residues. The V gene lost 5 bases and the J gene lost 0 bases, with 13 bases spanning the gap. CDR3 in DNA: TGTGCCAGTAGTCCCGACCGGGACATGAACACTGAAGCTTTCTTT. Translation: CASSPDRDMNTEAFF.

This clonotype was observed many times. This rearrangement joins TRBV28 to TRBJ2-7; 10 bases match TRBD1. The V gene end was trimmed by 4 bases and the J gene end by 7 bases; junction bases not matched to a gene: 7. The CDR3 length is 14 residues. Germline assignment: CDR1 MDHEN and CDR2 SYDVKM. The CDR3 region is CASSSGQGKGEQYF. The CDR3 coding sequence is TGTGCCAGCAGTTCGGGACAGGGGAAGGGTGAGCAGTACTTC. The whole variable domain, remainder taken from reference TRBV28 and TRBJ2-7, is DVKVTQSSRYLVKRTGEKVFLECVQDMDHENMFWYRQDPGLGLRLIYFSYDVKMKEKGDIPEGYSVSREKKERFSLILESASTNQTSMYLCASSSGQGKGEQYFGPGTRLTVT.

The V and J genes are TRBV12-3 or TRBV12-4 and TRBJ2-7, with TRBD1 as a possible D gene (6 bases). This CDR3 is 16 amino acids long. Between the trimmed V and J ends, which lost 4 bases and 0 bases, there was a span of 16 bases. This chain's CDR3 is CASSSSTGGSSYEQYF. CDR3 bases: TGTGCCAGCAGTTCCTCGACAGGCGGCAGCTCCTACGAGCAGTACTTC.

CDR3 in DNA: TGTGCCAGCCGACACAGGGAGAGCTCCTACGAGCAGTACTTC. This gives the protein CASRHRESSYEQYF. V usage is TRBV2 and J usage is TRBJ2-7; perhaps TRBD1 as D (6 bases). The CDR3 loop spans 14 amino acids. Trimming removed 8 bases at V and 0 bases at J, with 14 bases between. The V gene's germline CDR1 is SNHLY and CDR2 FYNNEI.

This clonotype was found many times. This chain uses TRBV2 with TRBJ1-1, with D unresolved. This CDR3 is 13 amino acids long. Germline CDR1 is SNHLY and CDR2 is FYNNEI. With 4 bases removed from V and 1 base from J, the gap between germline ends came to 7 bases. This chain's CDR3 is CASSVNANTEAFF. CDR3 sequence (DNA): TGTGCCAGCAGTGTTAACGCGAACACTGAAGCTTTCTTT.

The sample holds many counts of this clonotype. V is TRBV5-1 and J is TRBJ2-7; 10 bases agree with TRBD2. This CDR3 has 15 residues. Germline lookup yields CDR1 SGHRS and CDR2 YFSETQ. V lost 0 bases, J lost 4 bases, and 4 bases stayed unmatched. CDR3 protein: CASSLASGSLYEQYF. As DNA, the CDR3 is TGCGCCAGCAGCTTGGCTAGCGGGAGCTTATACGAGCAGTACTTC.

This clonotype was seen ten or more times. CDR3 coding DNA: TGCAGCGCCGGGACCCAGTACTTC. It is translated as CSAGTQYF. The gene calls are TRBV29-1 and TRBJ2-5; D remains ambiguous. The CDR3 is 8 amino acids. Between the trimmed V and J ends, which lost 7 bases and 7 bases, there was a span of 4 bases. From germline, CDR1 is SQVTM and CDR2 ANQGSEA.

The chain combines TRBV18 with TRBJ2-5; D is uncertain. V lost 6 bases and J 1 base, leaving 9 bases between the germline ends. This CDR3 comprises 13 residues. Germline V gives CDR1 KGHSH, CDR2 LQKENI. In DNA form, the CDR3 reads TGTGCCAGCTCCCAGGACGCCCAAGAGACCCAGTACTTC. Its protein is CASSQDAQETQYF.

CDR3 loop: CASRGPREAFF. In DNA, the CDR3 is TGTGCCAGCAGAGGCCCAAGGGAAGCTTTCTTT. The chain is built from TRBV6-1 and TRBJ1-1; D is unclear. This CDR3 comprises 11 residues. V dropped 6 bases and J dropped 8 bases, with 10 bases sitting between them. Germline V lookup: CDR1 MNHNS, CDR2 SASEGT.

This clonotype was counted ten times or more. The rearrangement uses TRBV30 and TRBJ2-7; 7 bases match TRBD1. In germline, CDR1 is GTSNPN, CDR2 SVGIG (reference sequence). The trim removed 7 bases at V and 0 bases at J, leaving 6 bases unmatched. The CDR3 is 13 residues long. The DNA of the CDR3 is TGTGCCTTCAGACGGGACAGCTCCTACGAGCAGTACTTC. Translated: CAFRRDSSYEQYF.